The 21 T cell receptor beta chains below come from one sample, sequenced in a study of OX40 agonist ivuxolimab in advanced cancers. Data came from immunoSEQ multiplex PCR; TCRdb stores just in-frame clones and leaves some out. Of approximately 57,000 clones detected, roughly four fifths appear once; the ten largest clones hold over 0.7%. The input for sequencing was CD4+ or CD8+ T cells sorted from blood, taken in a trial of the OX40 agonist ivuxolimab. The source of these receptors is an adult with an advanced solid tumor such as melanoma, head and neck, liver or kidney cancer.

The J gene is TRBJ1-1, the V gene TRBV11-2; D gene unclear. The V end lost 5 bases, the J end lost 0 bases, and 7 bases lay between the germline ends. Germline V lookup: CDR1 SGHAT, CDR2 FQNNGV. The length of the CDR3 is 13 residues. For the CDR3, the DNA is TGTGCCAGCAGCCTTCTCATGAACACTGAAGCTTTCTTT. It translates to CASSLLMNTEAFF.

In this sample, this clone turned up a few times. The CDR3 loop is CASSLANGPYEQYF. CDR3 bases: TGTGCCAGCAGCTTAGCTAACGGTCCCTACGAGCAGTACTTC. V and J are TRBV7-2 and TRBJ2-7, with no clear D. There are 14 residues in the CDR3. Germline V CDR1 and CDR2: SGHTA, FQGNSA. Trimming took off 0 bases at V and 2 bases at J, with 8 bases between the two ends.

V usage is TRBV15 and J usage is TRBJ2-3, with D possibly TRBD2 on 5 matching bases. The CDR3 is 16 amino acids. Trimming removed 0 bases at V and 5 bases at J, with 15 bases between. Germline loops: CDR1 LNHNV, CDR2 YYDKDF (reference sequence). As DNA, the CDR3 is TGTGCCACCAGCAGAGACGGAAGGAGGCCGGGAGATACGCAGTATTTT. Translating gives CATSRDGRRPGDTQYF.

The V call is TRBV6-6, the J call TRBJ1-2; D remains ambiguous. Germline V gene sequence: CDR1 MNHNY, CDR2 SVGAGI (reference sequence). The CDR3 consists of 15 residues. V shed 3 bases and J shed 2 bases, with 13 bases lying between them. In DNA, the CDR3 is TGTGCCAGCAGTTATAAGGGTCGTACAAACTATGGCTACACCTTC. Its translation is CASSYKGRTNYGYTF.

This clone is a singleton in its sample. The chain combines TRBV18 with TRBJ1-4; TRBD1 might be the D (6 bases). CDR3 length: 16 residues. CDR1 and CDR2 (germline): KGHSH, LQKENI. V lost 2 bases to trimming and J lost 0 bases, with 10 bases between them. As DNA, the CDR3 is TGTGCCAGCTCACCAGAGGACAGCGCAACTAATGAAAAACTGTTTTTT. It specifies CASSPEDSATNEKLFF.

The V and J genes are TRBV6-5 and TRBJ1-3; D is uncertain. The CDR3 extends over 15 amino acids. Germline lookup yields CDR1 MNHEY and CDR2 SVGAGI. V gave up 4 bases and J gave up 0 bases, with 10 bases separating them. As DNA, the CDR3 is TGTGCCAGCAGTTCGGGCAGCGGCTCTGGAAACACCATATATTTT. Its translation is CASSSGSGSGNTIYF.

The DNA for the CDR3 is TGTGCCACCACAGGGGGGAATCGGCAGACCCAGTACTTC. Translated, it gives CATTGGNRQTQYF. The rearrangement uses TRBV11-3 and TRBJ2-5; 8 bases agree with TRBD1. The junction had 10 bases not matched to a gene; V was cut back by 10 bases and J by 6 bases. Germline V gene sequence: CDR1 SGHNT, CDR2 YENEEA. The CDR3 covers 13 residues.

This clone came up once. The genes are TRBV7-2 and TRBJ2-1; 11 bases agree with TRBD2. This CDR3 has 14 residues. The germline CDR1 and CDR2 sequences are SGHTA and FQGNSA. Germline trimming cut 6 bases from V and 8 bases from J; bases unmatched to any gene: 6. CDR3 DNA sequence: TGTGCCAGCAGTTTTAGCGGGGGGGACGATGAGCAGTTCTTC. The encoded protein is CASSFSGGDDEQFF. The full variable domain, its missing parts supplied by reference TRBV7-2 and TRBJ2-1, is GAGVSQSPSNKVTEKGKDVELRCDPISGHTALYWYRQSLGQGLEFLIYFQGNSAPDKSGLPSDRFSAERTGGSVSTLTIQRTQQEDSAVYLCASSFSGGDDEQFFGPGTRLTVL.

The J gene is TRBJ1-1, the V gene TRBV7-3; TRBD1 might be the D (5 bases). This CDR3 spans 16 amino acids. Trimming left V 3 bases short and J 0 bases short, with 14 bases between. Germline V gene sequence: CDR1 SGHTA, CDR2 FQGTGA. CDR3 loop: CASSFDPGPMNTEAFF. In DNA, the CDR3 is TGTGCCAGCAGCTTCGACCCGGGGCCGATGAACACTGAAGCTTTCTTT.

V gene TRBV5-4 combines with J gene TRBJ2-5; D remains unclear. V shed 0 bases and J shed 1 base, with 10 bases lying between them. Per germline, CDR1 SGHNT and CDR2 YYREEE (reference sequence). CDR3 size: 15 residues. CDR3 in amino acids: CASSLGRVPQETQYF. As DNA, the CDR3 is TGTGCCAGCAGCTTGGGACGGGTGCCCCAAGAGACCCAGTACTTC.

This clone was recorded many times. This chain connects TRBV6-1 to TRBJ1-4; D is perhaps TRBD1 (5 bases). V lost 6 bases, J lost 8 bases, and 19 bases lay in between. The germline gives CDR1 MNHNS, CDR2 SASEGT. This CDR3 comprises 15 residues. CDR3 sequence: CASRRASLGTEKLFF. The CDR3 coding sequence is TGTGCCAGCAGGCGAGCTTCATTAGGGACGGAAAAACTGTTTTTT.

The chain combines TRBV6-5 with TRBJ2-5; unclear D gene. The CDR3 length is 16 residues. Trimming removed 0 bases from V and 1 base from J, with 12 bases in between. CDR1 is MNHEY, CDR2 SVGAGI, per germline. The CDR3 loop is CASSYSYSTLQETQYF. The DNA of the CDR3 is TGTGCCAGCAGTTACTCGTATTCGACACTCCAAGAGACCCAGTACTTC.

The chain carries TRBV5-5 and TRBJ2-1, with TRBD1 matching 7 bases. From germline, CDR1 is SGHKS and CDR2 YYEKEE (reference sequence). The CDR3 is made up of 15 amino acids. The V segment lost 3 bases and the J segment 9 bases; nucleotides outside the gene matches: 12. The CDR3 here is CASSWGQLRVGEQFF. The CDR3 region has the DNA TGTGCCAGCAGCTGGGGACAGCTCCGCGTGGGTGAGCAGTTCTTC.

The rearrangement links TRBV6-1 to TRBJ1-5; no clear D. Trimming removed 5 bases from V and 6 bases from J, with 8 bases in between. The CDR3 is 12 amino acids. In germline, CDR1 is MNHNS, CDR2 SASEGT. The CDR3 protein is CASSLSAQPQHF. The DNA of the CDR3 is TGTGCCAGCAGTCTGAGTGCTCAGCCCCAGCATTTT.

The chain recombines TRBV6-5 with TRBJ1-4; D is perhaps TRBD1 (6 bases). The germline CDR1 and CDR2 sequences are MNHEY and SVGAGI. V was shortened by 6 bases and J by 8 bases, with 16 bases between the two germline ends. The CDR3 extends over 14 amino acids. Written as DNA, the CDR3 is TGTGCCAGCAGACAACAGGGAAGGGAGGAAAAACTGTTTTTT. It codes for CASRQQGREEKLFF.

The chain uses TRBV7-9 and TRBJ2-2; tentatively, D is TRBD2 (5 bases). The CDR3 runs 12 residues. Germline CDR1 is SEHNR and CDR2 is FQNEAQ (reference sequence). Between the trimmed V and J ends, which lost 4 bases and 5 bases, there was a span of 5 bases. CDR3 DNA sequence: TGTGCCAGCAGCTCGGGGACCGGGGAGCTGTTTTTT. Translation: CASSSGTGELFF.

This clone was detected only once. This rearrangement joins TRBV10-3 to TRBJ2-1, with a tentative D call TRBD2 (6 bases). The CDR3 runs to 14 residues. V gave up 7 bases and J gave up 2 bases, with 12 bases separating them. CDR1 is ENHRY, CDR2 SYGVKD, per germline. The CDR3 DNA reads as TGTGCCATCACCGGAGGGGTCCCCTACAATGAGCAGTTCTTC. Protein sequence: CAITGGVPYNEQFF.

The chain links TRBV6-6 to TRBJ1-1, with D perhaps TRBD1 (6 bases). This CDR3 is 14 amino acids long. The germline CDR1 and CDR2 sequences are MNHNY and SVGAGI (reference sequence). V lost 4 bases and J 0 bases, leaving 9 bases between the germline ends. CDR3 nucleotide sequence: TGTGCCAGCAGTTTAGGGGGGATGAACACTGAAGCTTTCTTT. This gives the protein CASSLGGMNTEAFF.

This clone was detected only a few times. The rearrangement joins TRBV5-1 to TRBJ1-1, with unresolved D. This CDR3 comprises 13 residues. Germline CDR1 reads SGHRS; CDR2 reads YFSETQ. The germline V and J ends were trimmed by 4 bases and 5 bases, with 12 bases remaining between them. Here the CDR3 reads CASSTTEGTEAFF. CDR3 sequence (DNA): TGCGCCAGCAGCACGACCGAAGGAACTGAAGCTTTCTTT.

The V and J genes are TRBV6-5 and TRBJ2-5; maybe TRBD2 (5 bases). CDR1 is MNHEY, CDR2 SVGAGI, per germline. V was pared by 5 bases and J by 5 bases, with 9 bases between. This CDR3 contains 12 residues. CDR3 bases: TGTGCCAGCAGTCGGTCGGGGGAGACCCAGTACTTC. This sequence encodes CASSRSGETQYF.

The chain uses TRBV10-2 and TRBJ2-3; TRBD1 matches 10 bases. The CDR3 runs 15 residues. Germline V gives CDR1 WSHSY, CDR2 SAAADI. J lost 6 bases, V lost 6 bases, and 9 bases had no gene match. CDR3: CASRATGGVSDTQYF. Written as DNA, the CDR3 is TGCGCCAGCAGGGCGACAGGGGGCGTTTCCGATACGCAGTATTTT.